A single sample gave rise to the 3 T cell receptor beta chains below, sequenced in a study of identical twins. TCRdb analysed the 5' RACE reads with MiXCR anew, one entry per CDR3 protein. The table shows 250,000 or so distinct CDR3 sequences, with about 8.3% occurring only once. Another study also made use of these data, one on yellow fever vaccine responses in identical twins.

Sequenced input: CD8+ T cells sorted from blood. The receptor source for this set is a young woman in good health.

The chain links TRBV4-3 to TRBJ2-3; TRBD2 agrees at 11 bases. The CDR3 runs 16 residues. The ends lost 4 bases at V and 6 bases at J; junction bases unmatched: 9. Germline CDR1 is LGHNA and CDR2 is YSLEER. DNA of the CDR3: TGCGCCAGCAGCCGAACACTAGCGGGAGTTTGGGATACGCAGTATTTT. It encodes CASSRTLAGVWDTQYF.

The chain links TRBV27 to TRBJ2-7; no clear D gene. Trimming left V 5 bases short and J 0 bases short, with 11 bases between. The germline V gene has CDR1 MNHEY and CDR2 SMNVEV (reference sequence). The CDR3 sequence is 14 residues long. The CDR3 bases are TGTGCCAGCAGTAGATGGGCTAGCTCCTACGAGCAGTACTTC. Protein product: CASSRWASSYEQYF.

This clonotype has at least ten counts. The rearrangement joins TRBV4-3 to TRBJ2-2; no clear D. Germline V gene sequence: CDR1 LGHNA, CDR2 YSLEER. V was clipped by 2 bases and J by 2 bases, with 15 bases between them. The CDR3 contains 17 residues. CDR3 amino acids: CASSQSHHPLNTGELFF. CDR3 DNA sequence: TGCGCCAGCAGCCAATCCCACCATCCCCTTAACACCGGGGAGCTGTTTTTT.